The clone carrying this T cell receptor (beta chain) has just a few counts. Its antigen is currently unknown. The sample originates from a study of OX40 agonist ivuxolimab in advanced cancers. Study-wide background: Every 2 weeks, patients received ivuxolimab intravenously, dosed at 0.01 to 10 mg/kg. The dose-escalation cohort was just under 85% male, with a mean age of 60 years, ranging roughly 20 to 80. Prior anti-PD-1, anti-PD-L1 or anti-CTLA-4 therapy did not bar entry, and about 40% had some. Study-wide points: Fewer expanded clones were found on average in CD4+ than in CD8+ T cells.

Repertoires were generated with immunoSEQ multiplex PCR, while TCRdb's copy carries only in-frame clones and drops some. Here the sample spans fewer than 85,000 clones, around 86% being singletons. Germline V gives CDR1 SEHNR, CDR2 FQNEAQ (reference sequence). Trimming took off 5 bases at V and 3 bases at J, with 10 bases between the two ends. This CDR3 spans 13 amino acids. The chain uses TRBV7-9 and TRBJ1-1, with D perhaps TRBD1 (6 bases). This clonotype was obtained from an adult with an advanced solid tumor such as melanoma, head and neck, liver or kidney cancer. Sequenced material: CD4+ or CD8+ T cells sorted from blood, taken in a trial of the OX40 agonist ivuxolimab. This CDR3 reads CASSAGVHTEAFF. CDR3 sequence (DNA): TGTGCCAGCAGCGCAGGGGTGCACACTGAAGCTTTCTTT.